The rows below give T cell receptor beta chains drawn from one sample of a study of blood T cell repertoires in COVID-19. TCRdb's copy holds only in-frame clones and misses some; the assay was immunoSEQ multiplex PCR. The data contain about 85,000 clones, 80% to 95% of them singletons. Sequencing input: peripheral blood. These receptors were obtained from a human donor with active COVID-19. The donor label of this sample is uncertain. Both conserved end residues are part of each CDR3. The D gene is left open where the match is weak. A clone size is listed for some rows: how often the clone was seen (once, few, many), or a class if it is expanded.

J gene: TRBJ1-2
clone size: -
D gene: -
V gene: TRBV6-5
CDR3 DNA: TGTGCCAGCAGTCCGCGCGGGGGCGAATATGGCTACACCTTC
CDR3 protein: CASSPRGGEYGYTF

J gene: TRBJ2-7
clone size: -
D gene: TRBD1
V gene: TRBV7-9
CDR3 DNA: TGTGCCAGCAGCTCGACAGGGCTAGAGCAGTACTTC
CDR3 protein: CASSSTGLEQYF

J gene: TRBJ1-1
clone size: -
D gene: TRBD1
V gene: TRBV11-2
CDR3 DNA: TGTGCCAGCAGCTTAGGGTCTGGACAGGCCCAGAACACTGAAGCTTTCTTT
CDR3 protein: CASSLGSGQAQNTEAFF

J gene: TRBJ1-6
clone size: -
D gene: TRBD1
V gene: TRBV9
CDR3 DNA: TGTGCCAGCAGCGTCGGACAGGCCTATCATTCACCCCTCCACTTT
CDR3 protein: CASSVGQAYHSPLHF

J gene: TRBJ1-5
clone size: few
D gene: -
V gene: TRBV10-3
CDR3 DNA: TGTGCCATCAGTGAGTCATCAGATCAGCCCCAGCATTTT
CDR3 protein: CAISESSDQPQHF

J gene: TRBJ2-3
clone size: -
D gene: TRBD1
V gene: TRBV9
CDR3 DNA: TGTGCCAGCAGCGTATGGGGGGGACAGGGGACCGCTAGCACAGATACGCAGTATTTT
CDR3 protein: CASSVWGGQGTASTDTQYF

J gene: TRBJ2-7
clone size: -
D gene: -
V gene: TRBV7-9
CDR3 DNA: TGTGCCAGCAGCCCCGAGGATTCACGCGAGCAGTACTTC
CDR3 protein: CASSPEDSREQYF

J gene: TRBJ2-2
clone size: -
D gene: TRBD2
V gene: TRBV7-3
CDR3 DNA: TGTGCCAGCAGCTTAATTCCAGCGGGGGGCCGGGTCACCGGGGAGCTGTTTTTT
CDR3 protein: CASSLIPAGGRVTGELFF

J gene: TRBJ2-1
clone size: -
D gene: TRBD1
V gene: TRBV6-4
CDR3 DNA: TGTGCCAGCAGTGTCAGACAGGGGAACAATGAGCAGTTCTTC
CDR3 protein: CASSVRQGNNEQFF

J gene: TRBJ1-3
clone size: -
D gene: TRBD1
V gene: TRBV7-2
CDR3 DNA: TGTGCCAGCAGCTTCAGGGGGGTAACTGGAAACACCATATATTTT
CDR3 protein: CASSFRGVTGNTIYF

J gene: TRBJ1-2
clone size: once
D gene: -
V gene: TRBV6-5
CDR3 DNA: TGTGCCAGCAGTTACCGGGCAGGGAAGGATTATGGCTACACCTTC
CDR3 protein: CASSYRAGKDYGYTF

J gene: TRBJ1-4
clone size: once
D gene: -
V gene: TRBV7-2
CDR3 DNA: TGTGCCAGCAGTCCTCTCCAGGGGATTAATGAAAAACTGTTTTTT
CDR3 protein: CASSPLQGINEKLFF

J gene: TRBJ1-2
clone size: -
D gene: -
V gene: TRBV27
CDR3 DNA: TGTGCCAGCAGTTCCGTCGACAGGTGGGGCTACACCTTC
CDR3 protein: CASSSVDRWGYTF

J gene: TRBJ1-1
clone size: -
D gene: TRBD1
V gene: TRBV6-7
CDR3 DNA: TGTGCCAGCAGTTCCCATCGGGACAGGGGGCTGATCACTGAAGCTTTCTTT
CDR3 protein: CASSSHRDRGLITEAFF

J gene: TRBJ1-6
clone size: -
D gene: TRBD1
V gene: TRBV5-6
CDR3 DNA: TGTGCCAGCAGCTTGGCCGGGACAGGGTATAATTCACCCCTCCACTTT
CDR3 protein: CASSLAGTGYNSPLHF

J gene: TRBJ1-2
clone size: -
D gene: -
V gene: TRBV3-1/TRBV3-2
CDR3 DNA: TGTGCCAGCAGCCAAGCTCCTCCAGGGCCCTATGGCTACACCTTC
CDR3 protein: CASSQAPPGPYGYTF

J gene: TRBJ2-7
clone size: few
D gene: TRBD1
V gene: TRBV6-2/TRBV6-3
CDR3 DNA: TGTGCCAGCAGTTACCCGGGACAGGGCTCCTACGAGCAGTACTTC
CDR3 protein: CASSYPGQGSYEQYF

J gene: TRBJ2-7
clone size: few
D gene: -
V gene: TRBV5-1
CDR3 DNA: TGCGCCAGCAGCTTGGACAGGGATTACGAGCAGTACTTC
CDR3 protein: CASSLDRDYEQYF

J gene: TRBJ1-1
clone size: -
D gene: -
V gene: TRBV5-1
CDR3 DNA: TGCGCCAGCAGCTTGGTCCCCAGGGAGGACACTGAAGCTTTCTTT
CDR3 protein: CASSLVPREDTEAFF

J gene: TRBJ2-1
clone size: -
D gene: -
V gene: TRBV27
CDR3 DNA: TGTGCCAGTAAGCAGGAAAGCTCCTACAATGAGCAGTTCTTC
CDR3 protein: CASKQESSYNEQFF

J gene: TRBJ2-3
clone size: -
D gene: -
V gene: TRBV9
CDR3 DNA: TGTGCCAGCAGCGTATCATGGAGAGATACGCAGTATTTT
CDR3 protein: CASSVSWRDTQYF

J gene: TRBJ2-1
clone size: -
D gene: TRBD2
V gene: TRBV7-3
CDR3 DNA: TGTGCCAGCAGCGAATCAAACGGGGGGAATAATGAGCAGTTCTTC
CDR3 protein: CASSESNGGNNEQFF

J gene: TRBJ2-1
clone size: -
D gene: TRBD1
V gene: TRBV6-5
CDR3 DNA: TGTGCCAGCAGCTCCGACAGGGGCACCTACAATGAGCAGTTCTTC
CDR3 protein: CASSSDRGTYNEQFF

J gene: TRBJ2-3
clone size: -
D gene: TRBD2
V gene: TRBV5-6
CDR3 DNA: TGTGCCAGCAGCTTGTGGGCTAGCGGGGGGGCAACAGATACGCAGTATTTT
CDR3 protein: CASSLWASGGATDTQYF

J gene: TRBJ2-3
clone size: -
D gene: TRBD2
V gene: TRBV11-2
CDR3 DNA: TGTGCCAGCAGCTTTAGCGGGGCCAGCACAGATACGCAGTATTTT
CDR3 protein: CASSFSGASTDTQYF

J gene: TRBJ1-2
clone size: -
D gene: -
V gene: TRBV28
CDR3 DNA: TGTGCCAGCAACAGCGGGACTAAGGGCTACACCTTC
CDR3 protein: CASNSGTKGYTF

J gene: TRBJ1-4
clone size: -
D gene: -
V gene: TRBV10-3
CDR3 DNA: TGTGCCATCAGTGAGTCGGAGGGGCGGGGGGAAAAACTGTTTTTT
CDR3 protein: CAISESEGRGEKLFF

J gene: TRBJ2-1
clone size: -
D gene: TRBD2
V gene: TRBV29-1
CDR3 DNA: TGCAGCGTTGAAGTAGTAGCGGGGGCCAGCTCCTACAATGAGCAGTTCTTC
CDR3 protein: CSVEVVAGASSYNEQFF

J gene: TRBJ1-6
clone size: -
D gene: -
V gene: TRBV7-2
CDR3 DNA: TGTGCCAGCAGGGGCGAACCAAATTCACCCCTCCACTTT
CDR3 protein: CASRGEPNSPLHF